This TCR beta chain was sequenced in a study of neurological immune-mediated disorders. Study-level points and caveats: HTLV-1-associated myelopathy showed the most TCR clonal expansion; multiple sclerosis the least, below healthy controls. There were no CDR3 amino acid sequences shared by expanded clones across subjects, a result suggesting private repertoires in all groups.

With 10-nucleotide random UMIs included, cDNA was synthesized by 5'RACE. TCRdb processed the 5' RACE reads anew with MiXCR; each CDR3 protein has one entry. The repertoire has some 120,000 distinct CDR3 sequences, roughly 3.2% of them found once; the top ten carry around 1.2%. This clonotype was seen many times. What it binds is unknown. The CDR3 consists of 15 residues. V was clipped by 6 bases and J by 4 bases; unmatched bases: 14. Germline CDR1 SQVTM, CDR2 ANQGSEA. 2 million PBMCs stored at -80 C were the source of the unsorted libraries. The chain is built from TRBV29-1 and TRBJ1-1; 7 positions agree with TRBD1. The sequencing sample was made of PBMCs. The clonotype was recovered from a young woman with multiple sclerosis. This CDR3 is CSVSAAQGMGTEAFF. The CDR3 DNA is TGCAGCGTGTCGGCTGCACAGGGGATGGGCACTGAAGCTTTCTTT.